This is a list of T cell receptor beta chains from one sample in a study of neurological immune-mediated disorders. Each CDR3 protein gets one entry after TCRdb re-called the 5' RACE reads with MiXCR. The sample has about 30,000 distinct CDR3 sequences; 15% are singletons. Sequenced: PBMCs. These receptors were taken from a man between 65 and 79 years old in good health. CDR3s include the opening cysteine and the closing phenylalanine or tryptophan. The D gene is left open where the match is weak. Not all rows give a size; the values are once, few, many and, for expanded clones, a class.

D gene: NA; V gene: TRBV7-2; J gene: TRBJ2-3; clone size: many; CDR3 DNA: TGTGCCAGCAGCGACATCCCGGGATATGAAACAGATACGCAGTATTTT; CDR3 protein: CASSDIPGYETDTQYF
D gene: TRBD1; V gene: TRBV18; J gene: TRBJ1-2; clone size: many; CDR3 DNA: TGTGCCAGCTCACCCTCCAGGGGGCATGGAGATGGCTACACCTTC; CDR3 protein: CASSPSRGHGDGYTF
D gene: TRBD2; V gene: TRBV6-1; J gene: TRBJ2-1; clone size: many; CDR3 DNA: TGTGCCAGCAGTGCCCGCCTTAGCGGGGGGGCAACGGGGGAGCAGTTCTTC; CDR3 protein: CASSARLSGGATGEQFF
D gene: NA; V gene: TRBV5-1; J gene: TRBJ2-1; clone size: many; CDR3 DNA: TGCGCCAGCAGCGACGCCGCGGGGCGGGTTTCCTACAATGAGCAGTTCTTC; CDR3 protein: CASSDAAGRVSYNEQFF
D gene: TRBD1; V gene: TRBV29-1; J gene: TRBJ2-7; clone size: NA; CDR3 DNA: TGCAGCGTGTCCGGGACAGGGCAAACCTACGAGCAGTACTTC; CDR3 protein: CSVSGTGQTYEQYF
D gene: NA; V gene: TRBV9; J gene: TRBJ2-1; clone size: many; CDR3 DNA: TGTGCCAGCAGCTCGAGAAGGAGCTCCTACAATGAGCAGTTCTTC; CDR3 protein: CASSSRRSSYNEQFF
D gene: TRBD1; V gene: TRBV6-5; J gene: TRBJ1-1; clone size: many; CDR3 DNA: TGTGCCAGCAGCTCAAACCCGGGACAGGGAAACACTGAAGCTTTCTTT; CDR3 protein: CASSSNPGQGNTEAFF
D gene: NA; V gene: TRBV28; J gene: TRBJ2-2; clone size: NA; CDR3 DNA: TGTGCCAGCAGTTCTCCAGGGGCAAGCACCGGGGAGCTGTTTTTT; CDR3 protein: CASSSPGASTGELFF
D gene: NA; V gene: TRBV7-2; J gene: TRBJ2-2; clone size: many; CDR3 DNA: TGTGCCAGCAGGCCAGTACCGAGGGCCGGGGAGCTGTTTTTT; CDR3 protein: CASRPVPRAGELFF
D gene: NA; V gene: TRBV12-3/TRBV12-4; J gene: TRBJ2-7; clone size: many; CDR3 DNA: TGTGCCAGCAGTTCTGGGGGCAGGCCCTACGAGCAGTACTTC; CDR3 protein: CASSSGGRPYEQYF
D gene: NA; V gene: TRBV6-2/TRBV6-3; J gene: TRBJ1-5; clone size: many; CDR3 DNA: TGTGCCAGCCGCTCGGCCCTGGGGACGAGCAATCAGCCCCAGCATTTT; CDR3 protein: CASRSALGTSNQPQHF
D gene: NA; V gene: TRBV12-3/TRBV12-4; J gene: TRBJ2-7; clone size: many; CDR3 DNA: TGTGCCAGCAGTTTGGGGGTAAATTACGAGCAGTACTTC; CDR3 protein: CASSLGVNYEQYF
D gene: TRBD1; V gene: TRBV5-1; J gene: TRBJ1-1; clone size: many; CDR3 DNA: TGCGCCAGCAGCTTGGGACAGGGCGGCACTGAAGCTTTCTTT; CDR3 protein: CASSLGQGGTEAFF
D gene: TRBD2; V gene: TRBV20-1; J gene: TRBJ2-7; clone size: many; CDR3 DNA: TGCAGTGCTAGTAAACCCCTAGCGGGCTACGAGCAGTACTTC; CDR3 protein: CSASKPLAGYEQYF
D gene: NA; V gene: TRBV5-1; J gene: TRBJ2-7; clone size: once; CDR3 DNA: TGCGCCAGCAGCTTGTTGTCCGGGGATGGCTACGAGCAGTACTTC; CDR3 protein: CASSLLSGDGYEQYF
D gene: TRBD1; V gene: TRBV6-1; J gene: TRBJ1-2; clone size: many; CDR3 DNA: TGTGCCAGCAATGCGGGACAGCCCGCTTATGGCTACACCTTC; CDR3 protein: CASNAGQPAYGYTF
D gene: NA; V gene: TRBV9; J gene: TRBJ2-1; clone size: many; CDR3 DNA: TGTGCCAGCACTCCGAGTGGTAGCTCCTACAATGAGCAGTTCTTC; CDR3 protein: CASTPSGSSYNEQFF
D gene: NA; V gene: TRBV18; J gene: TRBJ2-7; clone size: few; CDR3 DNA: TGTGCCAGCTCACCGGCTCCAGGGCACGAGCAGTACTTC; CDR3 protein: CASSPAPGHEQYF
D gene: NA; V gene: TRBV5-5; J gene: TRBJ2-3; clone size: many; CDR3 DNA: TGTGCCAGCAGCTTGACCATGCAGGGGGGTGATACGCAGTATTTT; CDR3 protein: CASSLTMQGGDTQYF
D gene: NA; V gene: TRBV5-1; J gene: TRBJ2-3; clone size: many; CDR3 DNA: TGCGCCAGCAGGGGGCAGGGACGCACAGATACGCAGTATTTT; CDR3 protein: CASRGQGRTDTQYF
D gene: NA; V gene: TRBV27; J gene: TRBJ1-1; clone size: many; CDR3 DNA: TGTGCCAGCAGTTTTTCGTGGAACACTGAAGCTTTCTTT; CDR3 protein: CASSFSWNTEAFF
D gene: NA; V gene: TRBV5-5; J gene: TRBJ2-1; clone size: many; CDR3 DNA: TGTGCCAGCAGCTTGGCGCGGGACAGATTATACAATGAGCAGTTCTTC; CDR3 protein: CASSLARDRLYNEQFF
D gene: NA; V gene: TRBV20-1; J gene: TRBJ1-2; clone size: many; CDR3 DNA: TGCAGTGCTAGAGGGGAAGCGGCGCAGTTCTATGGCTACACCTTC; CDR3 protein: CSARGEAAQFYGYTF
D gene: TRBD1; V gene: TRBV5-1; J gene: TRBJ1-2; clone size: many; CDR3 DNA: TGCGCCAGCAGCTTGCTAGGGGGCGCGGAACGTGGCTACACCTTC; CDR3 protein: CASSLLGGAERGYTF
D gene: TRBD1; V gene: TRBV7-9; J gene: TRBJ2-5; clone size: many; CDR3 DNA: TGTGCCAGCAGCCGGGATGGGACAGGGTGGGAGACCCAGTACTTC; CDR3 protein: CASSRDGTGWETQYF